Included here is one TCR beta chain sequence, with context. Its antigen is unknown. Isolated RNA was reverse transcribed into cDNA used as the sequencing template. Only in-frame clones appear in the TCRdb table, and some are missing; sequencing was by immunoSEQ multiplex PCR. This sample carries 7,500 to 10,000 clones, 50% to 80% of them seen once, and the ten largest clones take approximately 16%. This specimen comes from a study of CD8+ T cells in alopecia areata. Whole-study context: At a dose of 5 to 10 mg twice daily, oral tofacitinib was given to treated patients. A 6-month off-drug phase came after tofacitinib, which had lasted 6 to 18 months.

Germline V lookup: CDR1 SGDLS, CDR2 YYNGEE. V was shortened by 3 bases and J by 2 bases, with 10 bases between the two germline ends. This CDR3 comprises 14 residues. Peripheral blood and lesional scalp punch biopsies were taken from alopecia areata patients. Findings and limits, study-wide: Sequencing of scalp samples also includes resident alphabeta T cells from normal skin. Lesional scalp exceeded normal scalp in clonality, especially in alopecia totalis/universalis.

The genes are TRBV9 and TRBJ2-3; D is unresolved. The clonotype originates from a human donor with alopecia areata. Sequencing input: skin. In DNA form, the CDR3 reads TGTGCCAGCAGCGCCACCGCCTTCACAGATACGCAGTATTTT. Its translation: CASSATAFTDTQYF.